These 4 T cell receptor beta chains were all obtained from the same sample, sequenced in a study of cytomegalovirus exposure and HLA in healthy donors. PCR used 60 Vbeta primers and 13 Jbeta primers. The data were produced by immunoSEQ multiplex PCR, yet TCRdb's version contains in-frame clones alone and is incomplete. The table lists about 190,000 clones, 70% to 75% of them singletons. The sequencing sample was made of PBMCs. The receptor source for this set is a man aged 25-45 years in good health and CMV-seropositive.

The V call is TRBV5-4, the J call TRBJ2-2; tentative D call: TRBD1 (6 bases). V was pared by 0 bases and J by 4 bases, with 10 bases between. Per germline, CDR1 SGHNT and CDR2 YYREEE (reference sequence). The CDR3 has 15 residues. CDR3 protein: CASSLDRVVTGELFF. In DNA form, the CDR3 reads TGTGCCAGCAGCTTGGACAGGGTTGTCACCGGGGAGCTGTTTTTT.

This clone was recorded only once. The J gene is TRBJ2-1, the V gene TRBV2, with TRBD1 matching 10 bases. The CDR3 loop spans 15 amino acids. Trimming cost V 7 bases and J 6 bases; bases outside gene matches: 9. Germline V CDR1 and CDR2: SNHLY, FYNNEI. The DNA of the CDR3 is TGTGCCAGCACCCACGCCGGGACAGGGGCCAATGAGCAGTTCTTC. This encodes CASTHAGTGANEQFF.

The rearrangement links TRBV27 to TRBJ2-7; the D gene is possibly TRBD2 (7 bases). Germline V lookup: CDR1 MNHEY, CDR2 SMNVEV (reference sequence). The CDR3 consists of 14 residues. Trimming took 1 base from V and 7 from J, leaving 14 bases between them. Here the CDR3 DNA reads TGTGCCAGCAGTTTATGGGGGGGCGCGGGGGAGCAGTACTTC. Its translation: CASSLWGGAGEQYF.

CDR3 DNA sequence: TGTGCCTGGAGTTCGCAGGGTGGAGCTGGCTACACCTTC. Its translation: CAWSSQGGAGYTF. The V call is TRBV30, the J call TRBJ1-2, with a possible D match to TRBD1 (5 bases). The ends were cut back, 2 bases at V and 7 bases at J, with 14 bases in the middle. The CDR3 is 13 amino acids. Germline-derived CDR1 and CDR2 are GTSNPN and SVGIG (reference sequence).